The entry below describes one TCR beta chain. This clone's antigen is unknown. It has no much larger one-base neighbor in the sample; base qualities were not kept. The data derive from a study of CD4 and CD8 cells across lung adenocarcinoma regions (dated by TCRdb to about 2018). For the study in its entirety: To look at intratumor heterogeneity in the T cell receptor repertoire, the study compared tumor centers against tumor margins.

The library was prepared using PCR. These reads were obtained on a HiSeq X Ten. TCRdb cleaned the public reads at Q25 with fastp, built clones with MiXCR and kept in-frame beta chains. Each CDR3 protein gets just one entry, which takes the most common genes and DNA from the rows behind it. The table for this sample lists some 11,000 distinct CDR3 sequences; 53% of them were counted only once. About a fifth of the sample rests with the top ten. Donors were patients with localized lung adenocarcinoma, a subtype of non-small cell lung cancer. Samples were obtained from the centers of localized lung adenocarcinomas. For TCR repertoire analysis, CD4+ T cells from tumor tissue were profiled apart from CD8+ T cells. CDR1 SGHTA and CDR2 FQGNSA are derived from the germline V gene. The CDR3 has 16 amino acids, counting the end cysteine and phenylalanine. Only the CDR3 portion is preserved as DNA: 48 bases, with reading frame beginning at the first base.

Sequencing was carried out using CD4+ T cells from the center of a lung tumor. What the cell subset or site label conveys for this sample: tumor center region. The TCR was taken from a male donor with lung adenocarcinoma. The CD4 and CD8 labels of this study may be unreliable. The rearrangement joined TRBV7-2 to TRBJ2-5, and 13 junctional nucleotides match TRBD2. The end of the DNA aligns better with TRBJ2-3, so the J call may be wrong. The DNA sequence is as follows: TGTGCCAGCAGCTTTACTAGCGGGAGGGCCGCGGATACGCAGTATTTT. Its product reads: CASSFTSGRAADTQYF.